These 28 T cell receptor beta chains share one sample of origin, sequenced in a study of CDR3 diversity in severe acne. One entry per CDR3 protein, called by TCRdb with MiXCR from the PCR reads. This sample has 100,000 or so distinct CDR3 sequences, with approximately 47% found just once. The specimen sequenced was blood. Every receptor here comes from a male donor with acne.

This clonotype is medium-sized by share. CDR3 nucleotide sequence: TGCAGCGTAGCCGGGACTAGCGGGAGGTTTGGCACAGATACGCAGTATTTT. This translates into CSVAGTSGRFGTDTQYF. The rearrangement uses TRBV29-1 and TRBJ2-3; 15 bases match TRBD2. Per germline, CDR1 SQVTM and CDR2 ANQGSEA. The CDR3 is made up of 17 amino acids. Germline trimming cut 6 bases from V and 1 base from J; bases unmatched to any gene: 8.

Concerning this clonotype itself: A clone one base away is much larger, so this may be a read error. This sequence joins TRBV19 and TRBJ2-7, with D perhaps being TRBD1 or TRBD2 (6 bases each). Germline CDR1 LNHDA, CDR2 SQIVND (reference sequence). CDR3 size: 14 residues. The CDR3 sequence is CSSFRRDIYYEQYF. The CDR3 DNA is TGTTCGTCGTTCAGGCGGGACATTTACTACGAGCAGTACTTC.

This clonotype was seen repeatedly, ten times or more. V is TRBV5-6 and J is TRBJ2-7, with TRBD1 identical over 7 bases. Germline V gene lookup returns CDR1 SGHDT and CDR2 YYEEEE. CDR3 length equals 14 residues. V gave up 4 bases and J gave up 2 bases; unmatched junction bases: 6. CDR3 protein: CASSTTGQTYEQYV. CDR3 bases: TGTGCCAGCAGCACAACGGGACAGACCTACGAGCAGTACGTC.

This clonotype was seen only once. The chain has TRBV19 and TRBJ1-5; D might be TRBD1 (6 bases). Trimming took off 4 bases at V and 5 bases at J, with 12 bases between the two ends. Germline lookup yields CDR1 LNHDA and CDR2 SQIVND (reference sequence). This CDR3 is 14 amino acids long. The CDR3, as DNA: TGTGCCAGTAGTACCACAGGGTTCGATCAGCCCCAGCATTTT. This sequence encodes CASSTTGFDQPQHF.

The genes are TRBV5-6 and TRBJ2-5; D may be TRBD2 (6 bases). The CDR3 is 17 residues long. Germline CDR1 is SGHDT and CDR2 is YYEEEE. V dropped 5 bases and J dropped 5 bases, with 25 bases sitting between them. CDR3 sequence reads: CASSPVDGSLGRETQYF. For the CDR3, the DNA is TGTGCCAGCAGTCCGGTCGACGGGAGCCTAGGTCGGGAGACCCAGTACTTC.

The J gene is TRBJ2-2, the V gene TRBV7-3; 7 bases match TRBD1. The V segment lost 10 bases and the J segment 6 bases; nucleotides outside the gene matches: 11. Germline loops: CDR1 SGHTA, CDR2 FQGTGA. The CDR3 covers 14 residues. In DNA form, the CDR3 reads TGTGCCACCTCGGACAGGATCACCGCCGGGGAGCTGTTTTTT. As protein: CATSDRITAGELFF.

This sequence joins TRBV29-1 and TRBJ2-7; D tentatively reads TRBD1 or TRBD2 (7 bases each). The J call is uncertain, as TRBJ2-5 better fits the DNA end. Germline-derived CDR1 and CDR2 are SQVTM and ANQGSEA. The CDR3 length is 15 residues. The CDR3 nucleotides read TGCAGCGTTGAGCCCGGGGGGACAGTCCAAGAGACCCAGTACTTC. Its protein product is CSVEPGGTVQETQYF.

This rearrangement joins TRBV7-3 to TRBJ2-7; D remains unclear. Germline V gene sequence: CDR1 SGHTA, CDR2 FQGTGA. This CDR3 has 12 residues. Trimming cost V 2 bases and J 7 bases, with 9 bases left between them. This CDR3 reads CASSLVGAEQYF. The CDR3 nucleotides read TGTGCCAGCAGCTTAGTGGGTGCTGAGCAGTACTTC.

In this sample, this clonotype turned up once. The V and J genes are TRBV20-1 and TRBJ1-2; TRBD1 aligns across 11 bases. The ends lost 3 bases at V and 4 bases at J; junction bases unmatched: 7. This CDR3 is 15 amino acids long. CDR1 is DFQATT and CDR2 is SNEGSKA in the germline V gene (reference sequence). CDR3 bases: TGCAGTGCTAGGACCGCCGGGACAGGGGGCTATGGCTACACCTTC. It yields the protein CSARTAGTGGYGYTF.

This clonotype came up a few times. As DNA, the CDR3 is TGTGCCAGCAGTACCTATTTGAAGGGGCGCGACGGGGATGAAAAACTGTTTTTT. Protein product: CASSTYLKGRDGDEKLFF. The chain couples TRBV12-3 or TRBV12-4 to TRBJ1-4; TRBD1 might be the D (5 bases). The CDR3 runs 18 residues. Trimming removed 5 bases at V and 6 bases at J, with 25 bases between.

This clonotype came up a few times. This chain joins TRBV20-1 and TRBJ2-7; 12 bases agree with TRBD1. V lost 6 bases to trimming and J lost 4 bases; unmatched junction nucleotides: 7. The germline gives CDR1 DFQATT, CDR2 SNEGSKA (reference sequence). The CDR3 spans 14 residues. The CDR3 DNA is TGCAGTGCCCCCGGGACAGGGGGCTTATACGAGCAGTACTTC. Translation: CSAPGTGGLYEQYF.

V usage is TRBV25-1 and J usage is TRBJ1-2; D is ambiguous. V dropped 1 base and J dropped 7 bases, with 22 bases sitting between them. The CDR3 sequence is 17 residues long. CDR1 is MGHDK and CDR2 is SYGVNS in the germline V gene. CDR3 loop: CASSEFRRPKECCGYTF. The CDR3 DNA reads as TGTGCCAGCAGTGAATTTCGGCGGCCAAAAGAGTGCTGTGGCTACACCTTC.

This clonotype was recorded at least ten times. CDR3 DNA sequence: TGTGCCAGCAGTTACTCGAGTGGCAGGGTAATGGGGCGTGATTCACCCCTCCACTTT. This sequence encodes CASSYSSGRVMGRDSPLHF. This chain links TRBV6-5 with TRBJ1-6; D might be TRBD1 (5 bases). CDR3 size: 19 residues. Trimming removed 0 bases at V and 8 bases at J, with 23 bases between. The germline CDR1 and CDR2 sequences are MNHEY and SVGAGI.

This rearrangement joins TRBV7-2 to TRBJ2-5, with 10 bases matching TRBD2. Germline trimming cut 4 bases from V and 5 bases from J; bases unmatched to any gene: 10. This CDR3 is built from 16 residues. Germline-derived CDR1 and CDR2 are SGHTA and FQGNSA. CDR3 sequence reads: CASSSRTSGVSETQYF. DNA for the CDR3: TGTGCCAGCAGCTCGAGGACTAGCGGAGTTTCGGAGACCCAGTACTTC.

The CDR3, as DNA: TGTGCCATCGGACAGGGGGAGCCCTATGGCTACACCTTC. This gives the protein CAIGQGEPYGYTF. The chain recombines TRBV10-3 with TRBJ1-2, with 10 bases lining up with TRBD1. V trimming: 8 bases; J trimming: 4 bases; junction bases outside the gene matches: 4. The germline V gene encodes CDR1 ENHRY and CDR2 SYGVKD. The CDR3 runs 13 residues.

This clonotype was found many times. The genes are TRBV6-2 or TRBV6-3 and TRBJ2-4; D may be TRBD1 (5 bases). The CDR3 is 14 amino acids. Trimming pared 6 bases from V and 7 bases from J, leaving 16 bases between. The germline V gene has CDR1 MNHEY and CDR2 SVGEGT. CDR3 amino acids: CASSLGAGANIQYF. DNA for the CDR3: TGTGCCAGCAGCTTAGGGGCCGGCGCGAACATTCAGTACTTC.

The CDR3 nucleotides are TGTGCCAGCAGCACCGGGAGCTCCTACGAGCAGTACTTC. Its translation: CASSTGSSYEQYF. V and J are TRBV10-3 and TRBJ2-7; possible D gene TRBD2, 6 bases. The V and J ends lost 10 bases and 0 bases respectively, with 13 bases between them. The CDR3 covers 13 residues. Germline V lookup: CDR1 ENHRY, CDR2 SYGVKD.

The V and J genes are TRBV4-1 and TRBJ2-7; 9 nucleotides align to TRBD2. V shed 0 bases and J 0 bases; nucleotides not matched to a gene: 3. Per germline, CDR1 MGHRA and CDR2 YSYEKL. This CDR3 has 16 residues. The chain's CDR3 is CASSQEGSGSSYEQYF. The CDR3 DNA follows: TGCGCCAGCAGCCAAGAGGGTAGCGGGAGCTCCTACGAGCAGTACTTC.

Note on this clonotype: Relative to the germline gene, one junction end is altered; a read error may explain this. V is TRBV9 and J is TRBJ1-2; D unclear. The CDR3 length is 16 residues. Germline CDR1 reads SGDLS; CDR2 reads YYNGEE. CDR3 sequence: CANSVVSWQPNYGYTF. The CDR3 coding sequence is TGTGCCAACAGCGTAGTTTCGTGGCAGCCAAACTATGGCTACACCTTC.

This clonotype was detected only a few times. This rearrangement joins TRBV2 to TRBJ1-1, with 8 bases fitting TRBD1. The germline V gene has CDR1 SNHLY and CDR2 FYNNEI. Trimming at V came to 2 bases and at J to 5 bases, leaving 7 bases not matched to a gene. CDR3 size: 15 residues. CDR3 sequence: CASSEPRTGKTEAFF. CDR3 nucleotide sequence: TGTGCCAGCAGTGAACCCCGGACAGGGAAGACTGAAGCTTTCTTT.

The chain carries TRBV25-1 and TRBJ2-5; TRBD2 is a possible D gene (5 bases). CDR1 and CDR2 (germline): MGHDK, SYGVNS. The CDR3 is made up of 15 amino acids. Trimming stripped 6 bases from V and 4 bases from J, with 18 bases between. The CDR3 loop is CASSPGRQEGETQYF. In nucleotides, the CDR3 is TGTGCCAGCAGCCCCGGAAGGCAAGAGGGAGAGACCCAGTACTTC.

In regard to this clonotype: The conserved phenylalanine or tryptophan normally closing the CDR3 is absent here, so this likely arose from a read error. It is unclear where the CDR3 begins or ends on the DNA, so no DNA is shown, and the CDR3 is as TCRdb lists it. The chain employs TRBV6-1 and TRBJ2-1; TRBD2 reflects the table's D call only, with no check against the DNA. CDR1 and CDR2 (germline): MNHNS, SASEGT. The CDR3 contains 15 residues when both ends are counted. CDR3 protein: CASSEAASGYNEQLL.

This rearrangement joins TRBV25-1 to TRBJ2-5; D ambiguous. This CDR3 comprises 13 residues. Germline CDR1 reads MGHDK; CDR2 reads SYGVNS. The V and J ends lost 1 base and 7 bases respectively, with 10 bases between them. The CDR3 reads CASSEFTRGTQYF. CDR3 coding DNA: TGTGCCAGCAGTGAATTCACCCGTGGGACCCAGTACTTC.

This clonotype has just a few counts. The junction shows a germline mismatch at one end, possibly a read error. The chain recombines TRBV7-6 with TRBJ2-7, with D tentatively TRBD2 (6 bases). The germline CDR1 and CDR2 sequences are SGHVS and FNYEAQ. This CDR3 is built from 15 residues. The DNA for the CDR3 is TGTGCCAGCAGCCAAGATTCCGGGAGCCCCTACGAACAGTACTTC. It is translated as CASSQDSGSPYEQYF.

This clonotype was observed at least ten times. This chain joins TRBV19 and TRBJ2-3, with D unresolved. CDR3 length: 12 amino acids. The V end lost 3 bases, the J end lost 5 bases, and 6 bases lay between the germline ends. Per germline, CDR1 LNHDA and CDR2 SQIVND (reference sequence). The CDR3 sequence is CASSIGEDTQYF. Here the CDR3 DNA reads TGTGCCAGTAGTATCGGAGAAGATACGCAGTATTTT. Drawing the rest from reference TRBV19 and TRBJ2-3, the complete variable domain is DGGITQSPKYLFRKEGQNVTLSCEQNLNHDAMYWYRQDPGQGLRLIYYSQIVNDFQKGDIAEGYSVSREKKESFPLTVTSAQKNPTAFYLCASSIGEDTQYFGPGTRLTVL.

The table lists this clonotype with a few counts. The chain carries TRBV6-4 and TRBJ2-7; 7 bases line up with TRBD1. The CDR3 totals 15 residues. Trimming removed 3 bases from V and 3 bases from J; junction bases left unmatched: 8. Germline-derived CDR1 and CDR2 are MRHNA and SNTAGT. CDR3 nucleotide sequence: TGTGCCAGCAGTGAAGCGCTGAACAGGGGCTACGAGCAGTACTTC. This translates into CASSEALNRGYEQYF.

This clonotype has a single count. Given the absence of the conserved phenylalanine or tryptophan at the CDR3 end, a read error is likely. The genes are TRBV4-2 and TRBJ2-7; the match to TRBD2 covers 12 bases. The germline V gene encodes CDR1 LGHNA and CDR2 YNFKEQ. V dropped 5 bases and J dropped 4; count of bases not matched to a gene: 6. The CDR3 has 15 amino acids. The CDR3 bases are TGTGCCAGCAGCTTGACTAGCGGGAGAATATACGAGCAGTACTGC. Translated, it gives CASSLTSGRIYEQYC.

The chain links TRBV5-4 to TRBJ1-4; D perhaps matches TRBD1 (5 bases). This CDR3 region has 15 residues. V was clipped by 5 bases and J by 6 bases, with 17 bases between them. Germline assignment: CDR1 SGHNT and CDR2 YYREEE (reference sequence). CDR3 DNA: TGTGCCAGCAGTAATACCCGGGACGCTGATGAAAAACTGTTTTTT. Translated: CASSNTRDADEKLFF.